These 3 T cell receptor beta chains came from one sample sequenced in a study of T cell responses to AZD1222 COVID-19 vaccine. TCRdb's table, derived via immunoSEQ multiplex PCR, lists solely in-frame clones and lacks some. The sample holds 120,000 or so clones, approximately 90% seen once. The specimen was peripheral blood, collected on day 0 of MenACWY control vaccination. The receptors were gathered from an adult in good health.

This rearrangement joins TRBV6-6 to TRBJ2-2; no clear D. The CDR3 sequence is 13 residues long. Germline V CDR1 and CDR2: MNHNY, SVGAGI (reference sequence). Trimming cost V 2 bases and J 8 bases, with 9 bases left between them. CDR3 coding DNA: TGTGCCAGCAGTTACCTCCCGTCTGGGGAGCTGTTTTTT. This codes for CASSYLPSGELFF.

The chain recombines TRBV4-1 with TRBJ1-2; 10 bases fit TRBD1. Trimming at V came to 1 base and at J to 3 bases, leaving 5 bases not matched to a gene. The germline V gene has CDR1 MGHRA and CDR2 YSYEKL. There are 16 residues in the CDR3. The CDR3 loop reads CASSQVDRGLDYGYTF. Here the CDR3 DNA reads TGCGCCAGCAGCCAAGTCGACAGGGGGCTAGACTATGGCTACACCTTC.

The chain is built from TRBV19 and TRBJ1-5; no clear D gene. Germline V CDR1 and CDR2: LNHDA, SQIVND (reference sequence). Trimming removed 2 bases from V and 4 bases from J, with 9 bases in between. The CDR3 is made up of 14 amino acids. CDR3 in amino acids: CASSIRFGNQPQHF. The DNA of the CDR3 is TGTGCCAGTAGTATACGCTTCGGAAATCAGCCCCAGCATTTT.